This T cell receptor (beta chain) was obtained from a study of blood T cell repertoires in COVID-19. Study background: PBMCs, B-cell-depleted T cells, or T cells provided the cDNA or gDNA that made up the material.

This clone came up once. Measured with immunoSEQ multiplex PCR; TCRdb has only the in-frame clones, and not every one. The sample carries about 380,000 clones, 85% recorded once. Sequences were obtained from peripheral blood. The sequence came from a woman between 18 and 29 years old with acute or convalescent COVID-19.

This CDR3 is CASSLAFLPGGNQPQHF. For the CDR3, the DNA is TGTGCCAGCAGCTTAGCCTTTCTACCCGGAGGTAATCAGCCCCAGCATTTT. This chain connects TRBV7-9 to TRBJ1-5; D unclear. Germline assignment: CDR1 SEHNR and CDR2 FQNEAQ (reference sequence). The CDR3 sequence is 17 residues long. Trimming removed 0 bases from V and 4 bases from J, with 16 bases in between. The variable domain in full, with the rest retrieved from reference TRBV7-9 and TRBJ1-5, is DTGVSQNPRHKITKRGQNVTFRCDPISEHNRLYWYRQTLGQGPEFLTYFQNEAQLEKSRLLSDRFSAERPKGSFSTLEIQRTEQGDSAMYLCASSLAFLPGGNQPQHFGDGTRLSIL.